This T cell receptor beta chain appears in the sequencing data of a study of blood T cell repertoires in COVID-19. Those enrolled, adults aged roughly 18 to 90 years, came from some 23 US areas. Clinical history as reported by participants underpinned cohort assignment. Measured with immunoSEQ multiplex PCR; TCRdb has only the in-frame clones, and not every one. This table holds over 250,000 clones, around 89% found once. Germline values: CDR1 SGHNT, CDR2 YYREEE (reference sequence). This CDR3 region has 12 residues. The ends lost 4 bases at V and 10 bases at J; junction bases unmatched: 5. This sequence was found in a man between 40 and 49 years old who had recovered from COVID-19. Sequenced material: PBMCs or T cells enriched from blood (not recorded which). The V call is TRBV5-4, the J call TRBJ2-1; 7 positions agree with TRBD2. The CDR3 sequence is CASSPLSGEQFF. In DNA form, the CDR3 reads TGTGCCAGCAGCCCGCTTAGCGGGGAGCAGTTCTTC. Full variable domain (remainder filled in from reference TRBV5-4 and TRBJ2-1): ETGVTQSPTHLIKTRGQQVTLRCSSQSGHNTVSWYQQALGQGPQFIFQYYREEENGRGNFPPRFSGLQFPNYSSELNVNALELDDSALYLCASSPLSGEQFFGPGTRLTVL.